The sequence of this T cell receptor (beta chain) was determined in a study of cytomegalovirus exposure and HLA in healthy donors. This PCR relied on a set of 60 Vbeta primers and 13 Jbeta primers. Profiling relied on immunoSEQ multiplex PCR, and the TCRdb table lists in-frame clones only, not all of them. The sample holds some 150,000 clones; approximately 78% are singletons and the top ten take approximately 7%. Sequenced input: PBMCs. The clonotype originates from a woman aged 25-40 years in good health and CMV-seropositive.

For the CDR3, the DNA is TGTGCCAGCAGCTTGGGGCAGGGGGGAGAAGAGACCCAGTACTTC. Translated, it gives CASSLGQGGEETQYF. This chain links TRBV5-8 with TRBJ2-5, with D perhaps TRBD1 (7 bases). The germline gives CDR1 SGHTS, CDR2 YDEGEE. The V gene lost 0 bases and the J gene lost 3 bases, with 12 bases spanning the gap. This CDR3 is 15 amino acids long.